Each of the 22 T cell receptor beta chains below was sequenced from the same sample in a study of breast tumors, draining lymph nodes, adjacent tissues. TCRdb independently ran MiXCR on the multiplex PCR reads; one entry per CDR3 protein. The table lists roughly 70,000 distinct CDR3 sequences, 43% of them singletons. Source material: breast tumor tissue. Receptors originate from a female donor with breast cancer. Some clones in this sample may be carry-over from other donors' samples.

J is TRBJ2-7 and V is TRBV7-2; TRBD1 or TRBD2 may be the D gene (6 bases each). Germline assignment: CDR1 SGHTA and CDR2 FQGNSA. This CDR3 region has 11 residues. The V end lost 7 bases, the J end lost 4 bases, and 8 bases lay between the germline ends. The CDR3 loop reads CASKGGYEQYF. Here the CDR3 DNA reads TGTGCCAGCAAGGGGGGTTACGAGCAGTACTTC.

This clonotype appeared a few times. V gene TRBV27 combines with J gene TRBJ1-4; a weak D match, TRBD1 (5 bases). There are 15 residues in the CDR3. From germline, CDR1 is MNHEY and CDR2 SMNVEV (reference sequence). V was shortened by 6 bases and J by 4 bases, with 15 bases between the two germline ends. DNA of the CDR3: TGTGCCAGCAGCCCGGGACGGTTCCTTAATGAAAAACTGTTTTTT. It yields the protein CASSPGRFLNEKLFF. The full variable domain, in which reference TRBV27 and TRBJ1-4 provide the parts outside the CDR3, is EAQVTQNPRYLITVTGKKLTVTCSQNMNHEYMSWYRQDPGLGLRQIYYSMNVEVTDKGDVPEGYKVSRKEKRNFPLILESPSPNQTSLYFCASSPGRFLNEKLFFGSGTQLSVL.

This clonotype has a count of ten or more. The chain recombines TRBV5-1 with TRBJ2-7, with a possible D match to TRBD1 (5 bases). The CDR3 totals 16 residues. The germline V gene encodes CDR1 SGHRS and CDR2 YFSETQ. V shed 0 bases and J shed 0 bases, with 13 bases lying between them. The CDR3 region is CASSLGTSTGSYEQYF. The CDR3 DNA reads TGCGCCAGCAGCTTGGGAACCTCTACAGGCTCCTACGAGCAGTACTTC. The full variable domain, completed using reference TRBV5-1 and TRBJ2-7, is KAGVTQTPRYLIKTRGQQVTLSCSPISGHRSVSWYQQTPGQGLQFLFEYFSETQRNKGNFPGRFSGRQFSNSRSEMNVSTLELGDSALYLCASSLGTSTGSYEQYFGPGTRLTVT.

CDR3 in amino acids: CASSLAGLEEKLFF. The DNA for the CDR3 is TGTGCCAGCAGTTTAGCGGGACTTGAGGAAAAACTGTTTTTT. The chain has TRBV12-3 or TRBV12-4 and TRBJ1-4, with a weak D call TRBD1 (5 bases). V was pared by 0 bases and J by 8 bases, with 10 bases between. This CDR3 contains 14 residues.

This clonotype has a count of ten or more. The chain couples TRBV7-9 to TRBJ2-3; 8 nucleotides agree with TRBD2. The CDR3 totals 15 residues. Per germline, CDR1 SEHNR and CDR2 FQNEAQ (reference sequence). V shed 2 bases, J shed 1 base, and the junction held 2 bases outside the gene matches. CDR3 bases: TGTGCCAGCAGCTTACCGACTAGCGGCACAGATACGCAGTATTTT. It yields the protein CASSLPTSGTDTQYF.

Ten or more counts support this clonotype. This chain links TRBV14 with TRBJ1-1; 7 nucleotides align to TRBD1. The CDR3 has 15 residues. V lost 6 bases to trimming and J lost 3 bases; unmatched junction nucleotides: 10. Germline values: CDR1 SGHDN, CDR2 FVKESK. The CDR3 DNA reads TGTGCCAGCAGACCCTGGGAGGGGGCTTACACTGAAGCTTTCTTT. It codes for CASRPWEGAYTEAFF.

This clonotype was recorded at least ten times. The CDR3 bases are TGTGCCAGCAGGCCAGTGGCGGGAGTCTACGAGCAGTACTTC. Translated: CASRPVAGVYEQYF. V gene TRBV6-5 combines with J gene TRBJ2-7; TRBD2 matches at 7 bases. Germline CDR1 MNHEY, CDR2 SVGAGI. The V segment lost 6 bases and the J segment 3 bases; nucleotides outside the gene matches: 8. CDR3 length: 14 amino acids.

CDR3 in amino acids: CASSLAGDVYNEQFF. The CDR3 DNA is TGTGCCAGCAGCTTAGCGGGAGATGTCTACAATGAGCAGTTCTTC. The chain combines TRBV7-9 with TRBJ2-1; maybe TRBD2 (5 bases). The V end was cut by 0 bases, the J end by 3 bases, with 9 bases between. The CDR3 loop spans 15 amino acids. Germline V lookup: CDR1 SEHNR, CDR2 FQNEAQ (reference sequence).

In this sample, this clonotype turned up many times. The chain recombines TRBV20-1 with TRBJ2-4; 7 bases agree with TRBD1. CDR1 is DFQATT, CDR2 SNEGSKA, per germline (reference sequence). With 6 bases clipped from V and 3 bases from J, the junction kept 8 bases outside the gene matches. The CDR3 is 14 residues long. This CDR3 is CSASQGDGKNIQYF. The CDR3 DNA reads as TGCAGTGCAAGTCAGGGGGATGGCAAAAACATTCAGTACTTC.

At least ten counts were recorded for this clonotype. The chain recombines TRBV11-2 with TRBJ2-6, with 12 positions matching TRBD2. V shed 1 base and J 0 bases; nucleotides not matched to a gene: 4. Germline V gene lookup returns CDR1 SGHAT and CDR2 FQNNGV. This CDR3 contains 19 residues. The CDR3 loop is CASSLVPLAGGSGANVLTF. CDR3 nucleotides: TGTGCCAGCAGCTTAGTGCCACTAGCGGGGGGCTCTGGGGCCAACGTCCTGACTTTC.

The chain is built from TRBV7-8 and TRBJ1-2; 9 bases line up with TRBD1. The length of the CDR3 is 14 residues. V trimming: 2 bases; J trimming: 5 bases; junction bases outside the gene matches: 3. CDR1 and CDR2 (germline): SGHVS, FQNEAQ. CDR3 in amino acids: CASSLRQGDYGYTF. The CDR3 nucleotides are TGTGCCAGCAGCTTAAGACAGGGGGATTATGGCTACACCTTC.

This clonotype was seen a single time. This may come from a read error, since a much larger clone is one base off. The V gene is TRBV28, the J gene TRBJ2-5, with TRBD2 matching 7 bases. This CDR3 spans 13 amino acids. Germline V CDR1 and CDR2: MDHEN, SYDVKM. CDR3 nucleotide sequence: TGTGCCGGCAGTTGGGCGGGGGTAGAGACCCAGTACTTC. Translating it yields CAGSWAGVETQYF.

This clonotype has ten or more counts. V usage is TRBV20-1 and J usage is TRBJ1-4; a possible D gene is TRBD1 (5 bases). The V gene lost 3 bases and the J gene lost 8 bases, with 13 bases spanning the gap. Germline lookup yields CDR1 DFQATT and CDR2 SNEGSKA (reference sequence). This CDR3 comprises 13 residues. Here the CDR3 DNA reads TGCAGTGCTAGGGAGCAGGGAGTCGAAAAACTGTTTTTT. Residues: CSAREQGVEKLFF.

This clonotype came up many times. In DNA form, the CDR3 reads TGTGCCAGCAGCCAAGGAGATTTCGAGCAGTACTTC. Its translation is CASSQGDFEQYF. This chain uses TRBV3-1 with TRBJ2-7; no clear D gene. Trimming took off 1 base at V and 6 bases at J, with 7 bases between the two ends. Germline CDR1 LGHDT, CDR2 YNNKEL (reference sequence). CDR3 length equals 12 residues.

This clonotype was detected only a few times. V gene TRBV29-1 combines with J gene TRBJ2-6; 7 bases are shared with TRBD1. The V gene end was trimmed by 6 bases and the J gene end by 0 bases; junction bases not matched to a gene: 8. Germline V lookup: CDR1 SQVTM, CDR2 ANQGSEA. The CDR3 contains 16 residues. Written as DNA, the CDR3 is TGCAGCGTGGGGGACAGAACTCTCTCTGGGGCCAACGTCCTGACTTTC. Amino acids: CSVGDRTLSGANVLTF.

This clonotype was seen a handful of times. This could be a read error, since a much larger clone is one nucleotide away. The chain combines TRBV20-1 with TRBJ2-1; 13 nucleotides match TRBD2. Germline V CDR1 and CDR2: DFQATT, SNEGSKA (reference sequence). J was trimmed by 0 bases and V by 4 bases; bases with no gene match: 6. CDR3 length equals 17 residues. The CDR3 loop is CSAKGTSGITSYNEQFF. Written as DNA, the CDR3 is TGCAGTGCTAAGGGGACTAGCGGGATCACCTCCTACAATGAGCAGTTCTTC.

For this clonotype: Since no conserved phenylalanine or tryptophan closes the CDR3, a read error is the likely cause. The limits of the CDR3 on the DNA are not certain, so only TCRdb's listed CDR3 is given. The chain uses TRBV4-2 and TRBJ1-6. Germline lookup yields CDR1 LGHNA and CDR2 YNFKEQ. The CDR3 is 8 residues long, ends included. The CDR3 loop is CASSQTYR.

The V and J genes are TRBV2 and TRBJ2-3; the match to TRBD2 covers 11 bases. The junction had 6 bases not matched to a gene; V was cut back by 9 bases and J by 4 bases. The germline CDR1 and CDR2 sequences are SNHLY and FYNNEI. The CDR3 consists of 14 residues. In nucleotides, the CDR3 is TGTGCCAGAACACTAGCGGGAGAGGCAGATACGCAGTATTTT. Protein sequence: CARTLAGEADTQYF.

V gene TRBV20-1 combines with J gene TRBJ2-3, with 13 bases matching TRBD2. Looked up from germline, CDR1 is DFQATT and CDR2 is SNEGSKA (reference sequence). Trimming cost V 6 bases and J 0 bases; bases outside gene matches: 6. The length of the CDR3 is 16 residues. CDR3 in DNA: TGCAGTGCCAGGACTAGCGGGAGCCCTAGCACAGATACGCAGTATTTT. This gives the protein CSARTSGSPSTDTQYF.

This clonotype was counted ten times or more. The chain is built from TRBV7-3 and TRBJ2-3, with TRBD2 identical over 12 bases. Trimming removed 5 bases from V and 4 bases from J; junction bases left unmatched: 4. Germline V gene lookup returns CDR1 SGHTA and CDR2 FQGTGA. This CDR3 has 15 residues. The CDR3 bases are TGTGCCAGCAGCAGTCCTAGCGGGGGGGCAGATACGCAGTATTTT. This gives the protein CASSSPSGGADTQYF.

This clonotype was picked up many times. V usage is TRBV5-1 and J usage is TRBJ1-2; 8 nucleotides agree with TRBD1. J gave up 0 bases and V 1 base, and 11 bases lay outside the gene matches. Germline V gene lookup returns CDR1 SGHRS and CDR2 YFSETQ. This CDR3 is 18 amino acids long. CDR3 coding DNA: TGCGCCAGCAGCTTGCAGGGGATCCGGACAGGGTCTAACTATGGCTACACCTTC. Translated: CASSLQGIRTGSNYGYTF.

This clonotype has ten or more counts. V usage is TRBV3-1 and J usage is TRBJ2-3; D call uncertain. The CDR3 loop spans 15 amino acids. V lost 1 base and J lost 7, with 15 bases in between. CDR1 is LGHDT and CDR2 is YNNKEL in the germline V gene (reference sequence). CDR3 protein: CASSQGGTTHNTQYF. DNA for the CDR3: TGTGCCAGCAGCCAAGGCGGTACAACTCACAATACGCAGTATTTT.